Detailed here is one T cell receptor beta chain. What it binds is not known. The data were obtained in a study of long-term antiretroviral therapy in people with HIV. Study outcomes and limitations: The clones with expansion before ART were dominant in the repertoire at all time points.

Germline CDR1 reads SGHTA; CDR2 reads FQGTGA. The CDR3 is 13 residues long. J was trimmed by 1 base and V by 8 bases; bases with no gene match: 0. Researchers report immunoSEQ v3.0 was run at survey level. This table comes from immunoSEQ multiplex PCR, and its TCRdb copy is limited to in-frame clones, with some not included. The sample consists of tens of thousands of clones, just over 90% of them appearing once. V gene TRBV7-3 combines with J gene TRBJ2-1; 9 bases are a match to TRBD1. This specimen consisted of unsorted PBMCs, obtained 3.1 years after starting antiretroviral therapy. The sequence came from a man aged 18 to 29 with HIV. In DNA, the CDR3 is TGTGCCAGCGGACAGGGGTCCTACAATGAGCAGTTCTTC. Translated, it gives CASGQGSYNEQFF.